This entry concerns a single T cell receptor (beta chain). Its recognized antigen is unknown. No base-level quality is on record; no much larger clone is a single base apart. This specimen comes from a study of CD8+ T cells in alopecia areata (dated by TCRdb to 2016 to 2018). At the level of the whole study: The treated patients, all with moderate-to-severe alopecia areata, were enrolled in an open-label pilot trial of oral tofacitinib given at 5 to 10 mg twice daily. Biopsies were taken from tofacitinib-treated patients at baseline and at 4 and 24 weeks of treatment, and a later scalp biopsy was taken in several of the tofacitinib-treated patients. The RNA source kit depended on sample type: the PAXgene miRNA kit for fixed scalp, the miRNeasy kit for PBMCs, and the RNeasy kit for mouse skin. High-throughput TCRbeta sequencing was used to examine T cell clonal expansion in alopecia areata in both the C3H/HeJ mouse model and human patients. Human TCRbeta sequencing covered scalp tissue and sorted CD4+ and CD8+ peripheral blood T cells from patchy and totalis/universalis alopecia areata patients and healthy controls. Clonality in the scalp was compared among normal scalp (n=4), patchy alopecia areata scalp (n=8), and alopecia totalis/universalis scalp (n=8). Disease severity in treated patients was measured with the SALT score, which quantifies the percentage of affected scalp surface area. TCRbeta CDR3 regions were amplified by immunoSEQ multiplex PCR with 35 Vbeta forward and 13 Jbeta reverse primers. Tofacitinib was administered for 6 to 18 months, and 6 months of follow-up off drug were then conducted to assess delayed response and recurrence.

Library method: the immunoSEQ multiplex PCR assay. For TCR sequencing, RNA was extracted from every sample and reverse transcribed into cDNA to serve as template. SuperScript III was used to make first-strand cDNA, primed with a 2:1 mix of oligo-dT and random hexamers. Amplification bias was assessed with a synthetic immune receptor repertoire, and residual bias was removed computationally. The paper's processing steps were these. Raw reads were preprocessed to remove errors, and CDR3 was defined by IMGT conventions from the conserved cysteine to phenylalanine. Clonality was computed by normalizing Shannon entropy by log2 of the number of productive unique TCRs and subtracting the result from 1. Whether each scalp clone was CD4 or CD8 was inferred by checking scalp TCRbeta sequences against the CD4 and CD8 repertoires from sorted blood. Sourced from immuneACCESS, this table was stored by TCRdb with only in-frame sequences that have V and J called. A share of the clones is absent; for the studies checked, an unresolved V gene accounts for under half, and the remainder has no known explanation. That table furnishes V, J and clone size, whereas the DNA furnished D and trimming. The sample records approximately 210,000 clones, approximately 72% of which are singletons. The top ten clonotypes cover more than 0.95% of the sample.

The research as a whole found: Scalp clonality and the number of expanded CD8+ clones among the top 100 scalp clones were significantly decreased by tofacitinib. Compared with normal scalp, lesional scalp had higher clonality and more expanded CD8+ clones, particularly in alopecia totalis/universalis, a pattern that suggests antigenic drive. TCR sequences shared between patients were less clear than in mice, possibly partly because of HLA diversity in the patient population. During tofacitinib treatment, many expanded lesional clones remained in scalp and blood, and this persistence may partly explain relapse after treatment is stopped. Unlike mouse skin, where gammadelta T cells dominate, normal human skin contains resident alphabeta T cells that get sequenced too, which complicates analysis of the scalp TCR repertoire. Because the treated cohort was small and had just a single nonresponder, larger studies are needed to establish links between baseline CD8+ expansion and response.

The cysteine opens and the phenylalanine closes a CDR3 of 13 amino acids. Of the read, only the CDR3 DNA is kept; its 39 bases are in frame from base 1. V is cut by 0 bases and J by 7 bases, and the space between the germline ends is 12 bases. The germline V gene (reference sequence) specifies GTSNPN as CDR1 and SVGIG as CDR2. Sample treatment or condition, as interpreted from the label and publication: oral pan-JAK inhibitor, 5-10 mg twice daily. Lesional scalp punch biopsies and peripheral blood were obtained from alopecia areata patients. PBMCs were isolated by density centrifugation and stained for CD3, CD4 and CD8, and CD4+ and CD8+ T cells were sorted on a FACSAria.

The sequence is built from TRBV30 and TRBJ1-2; no confident D gene assignment can be made. This sequence originates from a human donor with alopecia areata. The sequencing used CD4+ T cells sorted from blood, collected around week 42, from a patient treated with tofacitinib. The CDR3 protein sequence reads: CAWSVRREGGYTF. The base sequence is TGTGCCTGGAGTGTACGAAGGGAGGGTGGCTACACCTTC.